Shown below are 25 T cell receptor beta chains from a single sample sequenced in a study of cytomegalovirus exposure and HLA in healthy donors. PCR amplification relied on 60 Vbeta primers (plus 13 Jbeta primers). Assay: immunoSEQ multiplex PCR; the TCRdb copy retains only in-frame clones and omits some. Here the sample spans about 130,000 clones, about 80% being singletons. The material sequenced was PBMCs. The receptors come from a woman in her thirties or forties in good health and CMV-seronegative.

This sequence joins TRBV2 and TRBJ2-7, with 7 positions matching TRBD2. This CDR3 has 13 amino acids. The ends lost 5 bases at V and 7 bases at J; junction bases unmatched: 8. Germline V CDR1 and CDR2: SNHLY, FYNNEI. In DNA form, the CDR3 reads TGTGCCAGCAGTTCTGGACGGCGGGGGGAGCAGTACTTC. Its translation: CASSSGRRGEQYF.

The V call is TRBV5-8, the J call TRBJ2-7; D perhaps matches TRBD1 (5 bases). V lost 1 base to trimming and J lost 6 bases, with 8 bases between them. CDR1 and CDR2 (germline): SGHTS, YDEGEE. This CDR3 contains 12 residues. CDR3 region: CASSLSQGEQYF. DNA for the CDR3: TGTGCCAGCAGCTTGTCCCAGGGCGAGCAGTACTTC.

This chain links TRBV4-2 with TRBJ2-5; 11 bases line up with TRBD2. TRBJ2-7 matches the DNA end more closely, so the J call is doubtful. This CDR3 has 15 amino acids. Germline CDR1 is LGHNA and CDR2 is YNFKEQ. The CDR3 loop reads CASSQAGTSGYEQYF. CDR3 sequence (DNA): TGTGCCAGCAGCCAAGCCGGGACTAGCGGTTACGAGCAGTACTTC.

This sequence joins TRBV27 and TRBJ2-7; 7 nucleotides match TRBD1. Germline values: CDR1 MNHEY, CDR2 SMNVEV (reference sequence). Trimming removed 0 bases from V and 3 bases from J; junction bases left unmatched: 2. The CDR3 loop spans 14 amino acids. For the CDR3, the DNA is TGTGCCAGCAGTTTATCAGGACAGGACTACGAGCAGTACTTC. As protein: CASSLSGQDYEQYF.

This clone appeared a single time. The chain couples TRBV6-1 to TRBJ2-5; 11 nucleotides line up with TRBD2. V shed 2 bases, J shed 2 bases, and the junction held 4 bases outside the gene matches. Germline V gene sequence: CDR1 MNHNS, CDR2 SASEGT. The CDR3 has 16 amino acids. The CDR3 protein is CASSERLAGGQETQYF. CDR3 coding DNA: TGTGCCAGCAGTGAACGGCTAGCGGGGGGACAAGAGACCCAGTACTTC.

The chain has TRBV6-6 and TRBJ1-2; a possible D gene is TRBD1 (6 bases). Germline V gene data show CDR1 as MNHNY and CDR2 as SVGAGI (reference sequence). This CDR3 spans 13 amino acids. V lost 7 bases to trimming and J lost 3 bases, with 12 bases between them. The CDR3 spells CASTQRGYYGYTF. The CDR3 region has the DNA TGTGCCAGCACCCAAAGGGGGTACTATGGCTACACCTTC.

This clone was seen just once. The CDR3 DNA reads TGCGCCAGCAGCTCCACAGGTAATGAGCAGTTCTTC. Amino acid sequence: CASSSTGNEQFF. The genes are TRBV5-1 and TRBJ2-1; perhaps TRBD1 as D (5 bases). CDR3 length: 12 residues. Per germline, CDR1 SGHRS and CDR2 YFSETQ. Trimming stripped 3 bases from V and 7 bases from J, with 8 bases between.

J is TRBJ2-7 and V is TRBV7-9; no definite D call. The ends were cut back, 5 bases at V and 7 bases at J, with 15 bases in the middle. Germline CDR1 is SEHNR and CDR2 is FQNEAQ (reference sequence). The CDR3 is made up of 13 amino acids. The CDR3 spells CASSTSGAREQYF. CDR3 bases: TGTGCCAGCAGCACATCAGGCGCAAGAGAGCAGTACTTC.

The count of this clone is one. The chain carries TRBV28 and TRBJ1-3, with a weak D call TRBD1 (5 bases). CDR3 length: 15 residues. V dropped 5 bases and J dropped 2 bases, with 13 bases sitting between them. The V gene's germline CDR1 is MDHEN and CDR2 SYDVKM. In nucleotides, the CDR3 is TGTGCCAGCAGTCCCAGGGTTACGCCTGGAAACACCATATATTTT. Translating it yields CASSPRVTPGNTIYF.

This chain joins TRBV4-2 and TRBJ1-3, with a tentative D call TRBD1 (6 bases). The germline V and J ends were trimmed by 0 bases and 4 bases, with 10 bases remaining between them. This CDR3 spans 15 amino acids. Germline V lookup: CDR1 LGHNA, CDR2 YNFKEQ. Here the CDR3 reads CASSQDQGWGNTIYF. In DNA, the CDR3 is TGTGCCAGCAGCCAAGATCAGGGGTGGGGAAACACCATATATTTT.

The CDR3 DNA reads TGCGCCAGCAGCGGGATACCGGGACAGGGGGGCTATGGCTACACCTTC. Amino acid sequence: CASSGIPGQGGYGYTF. This chain uses TRBV5-1 with TRBJ1-2; TRBD1 matches 11 bases. The CDR3 loop spans 16 amino acids. Looked up from germline, CDR1 is SGHRS and CDR2 is YFSETQ. Trimming cost V 4 bases and J 4 bases; bases outside gene matches: 9. The full variable domain, its missing parts supplied by reference TRBV5-1 and TRBJ1-2, is KAGVTQTPRYLIKTRGQQVTLSCSPISGHRSVSWYQQTPGQGLQFLFEYFSETQRNKGNFPGRFSGRQFSNSRSEMNVSTLELGDSALYLCASSGIPGQGGYGYTFGSGTRLTVV.

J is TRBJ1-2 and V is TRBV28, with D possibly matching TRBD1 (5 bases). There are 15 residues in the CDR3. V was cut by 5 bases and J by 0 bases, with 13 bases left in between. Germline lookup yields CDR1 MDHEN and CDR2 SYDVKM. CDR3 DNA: TGTGCCAGCAGTCGATTGGGGGGGGCTAACTATGGCTACACCTTC. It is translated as CASSRLGGANYGYTF.

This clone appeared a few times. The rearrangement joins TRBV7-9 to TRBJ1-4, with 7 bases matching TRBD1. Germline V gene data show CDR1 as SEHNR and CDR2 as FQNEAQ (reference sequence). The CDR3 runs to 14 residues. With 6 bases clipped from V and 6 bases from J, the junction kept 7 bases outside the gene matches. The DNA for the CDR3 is TGTGCCAGCAGTAACGCCAGGGGGTATGAAAAACTGTTTTTT. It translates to CASSNARGYEKLFF.

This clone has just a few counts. CDR3 sequence reads: CASSQEWGTAASYEQYF. CDR3 bases: TGCGCCAGCAGCCAAGAGTGGGGGACAGCCGCGTCCTACGAGCAGTACTTC. The chain has TRBV4-3 and TRBJ2-7, with 7 bases aligning to TRBD1. The V segment lost 0 bases and the J segment 1 base; nucleotides outside the gene matches: 9. This CDR3 has 17 amino acids. Germline V lookup: CDR1 LGHNA, CDR2 YSLEER.

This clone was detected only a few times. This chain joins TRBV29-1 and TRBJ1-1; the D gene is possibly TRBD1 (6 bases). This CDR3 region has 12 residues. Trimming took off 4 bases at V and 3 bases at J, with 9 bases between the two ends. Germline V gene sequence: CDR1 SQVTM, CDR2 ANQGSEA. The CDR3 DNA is TGCAGCGTTGGAGGGGGGGACACTGAAGCTTTCTTT. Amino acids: CSVGGGDTEAFF.

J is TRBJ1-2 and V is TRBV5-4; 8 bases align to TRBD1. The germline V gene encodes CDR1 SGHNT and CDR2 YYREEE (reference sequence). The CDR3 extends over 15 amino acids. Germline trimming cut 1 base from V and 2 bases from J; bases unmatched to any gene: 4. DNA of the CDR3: TGTGCCAGCAGCTTGTGGACAGGGAAGAACTATGGCTACACCTTC. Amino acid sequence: CASSLWTGKNYGYTF.

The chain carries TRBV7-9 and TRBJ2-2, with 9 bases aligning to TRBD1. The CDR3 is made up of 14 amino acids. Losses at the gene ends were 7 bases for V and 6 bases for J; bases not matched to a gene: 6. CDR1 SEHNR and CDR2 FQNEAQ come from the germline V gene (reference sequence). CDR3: CASKETGGSGELFF. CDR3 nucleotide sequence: TGTGCCAGCAAAGAGACAGGGGGTTCCGGGGAGCTGTTTTTT.

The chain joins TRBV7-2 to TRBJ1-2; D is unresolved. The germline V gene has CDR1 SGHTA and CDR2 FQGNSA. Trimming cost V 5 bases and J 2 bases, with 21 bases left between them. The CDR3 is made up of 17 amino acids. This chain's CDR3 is CASSASISFITNYGYTF. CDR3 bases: TGTGCCAGCAGCGCCAGTATCAGTTTCATAACCAACTATGGCTACACCTTC.

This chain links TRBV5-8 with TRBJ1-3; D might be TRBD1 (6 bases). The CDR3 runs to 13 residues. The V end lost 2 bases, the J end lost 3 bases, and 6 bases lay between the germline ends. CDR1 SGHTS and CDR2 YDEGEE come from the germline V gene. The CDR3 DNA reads TGTGCCAGCAGCTTCAGGGGTGGAAACACCATATATTTT. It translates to CASSFRGGNTIYF. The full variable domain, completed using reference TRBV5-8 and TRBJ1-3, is EAGVTQSPTHLIKTRGQQATLRCSPISGHTSVYWYQQALGLGLQFLLWYDEGEERNRGNFPPRFSGRQFPNYSSELNVNALELEDSALYLCASSFRGGNTIYFGEGSWLTVV.

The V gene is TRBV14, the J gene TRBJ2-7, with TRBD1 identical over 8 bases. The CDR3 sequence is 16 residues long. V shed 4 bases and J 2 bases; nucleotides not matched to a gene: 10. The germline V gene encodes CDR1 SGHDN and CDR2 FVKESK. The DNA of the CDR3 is TGTGCCAGCAGCCCAACCCAGAGGACAGGGCCCTACGAGCAGTACTTC. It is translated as CASSPTQRTGPYEQYF. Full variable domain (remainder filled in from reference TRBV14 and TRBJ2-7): EAGVTQFPSHSVIEKGQTVTLRCDPISGHDNLYWYRRVMGKEIKFLLHFVKESKQDESGMPNNRFLAERTGGTYSTLKVQPAELEDSGVYFCASSPTQRTGPYEQYFGPGTRLTVT.

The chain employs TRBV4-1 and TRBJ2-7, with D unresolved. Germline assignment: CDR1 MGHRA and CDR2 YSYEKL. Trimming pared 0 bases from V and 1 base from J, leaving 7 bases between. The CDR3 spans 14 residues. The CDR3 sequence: CASSQESSSYEQYF. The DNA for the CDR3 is TGCGCCAGCAGCCAAGAATCCAGTTCCTACGAGCAGTACTTC.

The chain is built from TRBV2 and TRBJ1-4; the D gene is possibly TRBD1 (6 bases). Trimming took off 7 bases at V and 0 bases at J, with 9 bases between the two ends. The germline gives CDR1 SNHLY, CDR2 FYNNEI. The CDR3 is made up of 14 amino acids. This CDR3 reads CASKGGTTNEKLFF. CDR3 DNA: TGTGCCAGCAAGGGGGGGACAACTAATGAAAAACTGTTTTTT.

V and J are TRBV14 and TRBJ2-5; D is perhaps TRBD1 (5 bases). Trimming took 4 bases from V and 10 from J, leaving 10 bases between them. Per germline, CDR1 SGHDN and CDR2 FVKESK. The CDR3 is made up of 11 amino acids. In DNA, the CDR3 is TGTGCCAGCAGCCGGGGCTGGGACCAGTACTTC. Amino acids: CASSRGWDQYF.

The CDR3 coding sequence is TGCGCCAGCTCACGACAGTCCCGGGGGACAGATACGCAGTATTTT. The encoded protein is CASSRQSRGTDTQYF. V is TRBV5-1 and J is TRBJ2-3; a weak D match, TRBD2 (6 bases). Germline CDR1 SGHRS, CDR2 YFSETQ. The CDR3 sequence is 15 residues long. V was cut by 7 bases and J by 3 bases, with 18 bases left in between.

The CDR3 bases are TGTGCCAGCAGTTTACTAGCGGTCTCCTACGAGCAGTACTTC. This gives the protein CASSLLAVSYEQYF. This rearrangement joins TRBV27 to TRBJ2-5, with TRBD2 identical over 7 bases. The end of the DNA fits TRBJ2-7 better, so the J call may be wrong. There are 14 residues in the CDR3. Germline CDR1 and CDR2: MNHEY and SMNVEV (reference sequence).